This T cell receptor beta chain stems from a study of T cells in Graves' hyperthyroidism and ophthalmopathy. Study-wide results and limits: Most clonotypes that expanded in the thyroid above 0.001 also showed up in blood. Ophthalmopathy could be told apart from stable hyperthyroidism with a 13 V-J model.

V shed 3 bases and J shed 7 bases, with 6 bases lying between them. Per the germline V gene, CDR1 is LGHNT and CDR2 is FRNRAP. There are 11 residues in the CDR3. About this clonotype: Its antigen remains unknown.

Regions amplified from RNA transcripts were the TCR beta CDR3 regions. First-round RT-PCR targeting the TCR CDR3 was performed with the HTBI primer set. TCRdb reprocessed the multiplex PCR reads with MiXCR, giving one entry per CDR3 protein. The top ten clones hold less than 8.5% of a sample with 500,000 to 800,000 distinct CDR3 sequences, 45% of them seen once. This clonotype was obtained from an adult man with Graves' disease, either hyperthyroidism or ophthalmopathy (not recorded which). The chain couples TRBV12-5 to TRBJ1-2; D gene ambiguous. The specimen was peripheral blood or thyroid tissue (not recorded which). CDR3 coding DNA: TGTGCTAGTGGTTTCGTCGGTGGCTACACCTTC. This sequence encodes CASGFVGGYTF.